This is a list of T cell receptor beta chains from one sample in a study of shared clonotypes between healthy human individuals. Profiling relied on immunoSEQ multiplex PCR, and the TCRdb table lists in-frame clones only, not all of them. In the table there are 900,000 to 1,200,000 clones, 75% to 85% of which are singletons. Sequencing input: memory CD4+ T cells from PBMCs. Receptor source: a man between 18 and 35 years old in good health. Some clones in this sample may be carry-over from other donors' samples. The CDR3 runs from the conserved cysteine through the conserved F or W. Fields, in order: clone size, J gene, D gene, V gene, CDR3 protein, CDR3 DNA. A D gene is named only where the DNA matches it firmly. For some rows the clone size is stated as once, few or many, or as a class when expanded; others skip it.

-	TRBJ2-1	TRBD1	TRBV29-1	CSVSRVPPGTGGNEQFF	TGCAGCGTCTCAAGGGTCCCCCCCGGGACAGGGGGGAATGAGCAGTTCTTC
-	TRBJ2-2	-	TRBV19	CASSIGGGHRTNTGELFF	TGTGCCAGCTCTATAGGGGGGGGGCACCGCACTAACACCGGGGAGCTGTTTTTT
-	TRBJ2-1	-	TRBV5-6	CASRSRRWNEQFF	TGTGCCAGCAGGAGCCGCAGGTGGAATGAGCAGTTCTTC
-	TRBJ2-3	-	TRBV5-1	CASNELSTDTQYF	TGCGCCAGCAACGAACTTAGCACAGATACGCAGTATTTT
-	TRBJ2-1	-	TRBV28	CASRGSYNEQFF	TGTGCCAGCAGAGGTAGTTACAATGAGCAGTTCTTC
-	TRBJ2-7	-	TRBV6-5	CASTGGHSGSYEQYF	TGTGCCAGCACTGGAGGGCATTCTGGGAGTTACGAGCAGTACTTC
-	TRBJ2-1	-	TRBV9	CASSPRGAHSYNEQFF	TGTGCCAGCAGCCCCAGAGGGGCCCACTCCTACAATGAGCAGTTCTTC
-	TRBJ2-3	TRBD2	TRBV4-2	CASSQDYGSSGWGGDTQYF	TGTGCCAGCAGCCAAGATTATGGCTCTAGCGGGTGGGGAGGAGATACGCAGTATTTT
-	TRBJ2-1	-	TRBV28	CASRIGGSRDEQFF	TGTGCCAGCAGGATAGGAGGGAGTCGCGATGAGCAGTTCTTC
-	TRBJ2-7	TRBD1	TRBV6-6	CASSLGTGTYEQYF	TGTGCCAGCAGTTTGGGGACAGGGACCTACGAGCAGTACTTC
-	TRBJ1-1	-	TRBV7-9	CASSFIGTGNTEAFF	TGTGCCAGCAGCTTTATAGGGACGGGGAACACTGAAGCTTTCTTT
-	TRBJ2-2	-	TRBV5-6	CASSLGSRTGELFF	TGTGCCAGCAGCTTGGGTTCGAGAACCGGGGAGCTGTTTTTT
many	TRBJ2-5	TRBD2	TRBV5-1	CASSLGLAGAQETQYF	TGCGCCAGCAGCTTGGGGCTAGCGGGAGCGCAAGAGACCCAGTACTTC
-	TRBJ2-7	TRBD2	TRBV6-6	CASSYSGGGPPVWQYF	TGTGCCAGCAGTTACTCCGGGGGGGGACCGCCGGTATGGCAGTACTTC
many	TRBJ1-3	-	TRBV5-5	CASSLDAVFSGNTIYF	TGTGCCAGCAGCTTGGATGCAGTTTTCTCTGGAAACACCATATATTTT
-	TRBJ1-2	-	TRBV2	CASSPYPGFGYTF	TGTGCCAGCAGTCCTTACCCCGGGTTTGGCTACACCTTC